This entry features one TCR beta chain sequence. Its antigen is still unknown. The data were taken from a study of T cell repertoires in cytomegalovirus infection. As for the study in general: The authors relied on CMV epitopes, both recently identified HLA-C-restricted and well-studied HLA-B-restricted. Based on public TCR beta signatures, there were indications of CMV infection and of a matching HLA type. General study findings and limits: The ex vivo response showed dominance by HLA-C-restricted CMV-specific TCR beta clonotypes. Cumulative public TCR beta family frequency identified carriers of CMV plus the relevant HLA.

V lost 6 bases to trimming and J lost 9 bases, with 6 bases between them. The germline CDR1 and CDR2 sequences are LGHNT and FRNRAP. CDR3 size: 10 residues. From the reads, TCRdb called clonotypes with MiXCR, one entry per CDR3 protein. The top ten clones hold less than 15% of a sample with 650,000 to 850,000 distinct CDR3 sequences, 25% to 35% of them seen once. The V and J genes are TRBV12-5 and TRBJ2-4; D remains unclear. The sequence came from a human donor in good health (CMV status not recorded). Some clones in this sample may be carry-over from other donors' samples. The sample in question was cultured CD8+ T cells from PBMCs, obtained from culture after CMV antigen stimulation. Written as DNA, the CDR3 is TGTGCTAGTGGGTTACTCATTCAGTACTTC. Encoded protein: CASGLLIQYF.